The rows below give T cell receptor beta chains drawn from one sample of a study of response to subunit inactivated influenza vaccine. One entry per CDR3 protein, called by TCRdb with MiXCR from the RT-PCR reads. The sample lists approximately 700,000 distinct CDR3 sequences, about a sixth occurring once. Sequencing was performed on PBMCs from blood, taken approximately 12 days after vaccination. These receptor sequences come from a man aged 50 to 60 who received an inactivated influenza vaccine. The CDR3 runs from the conserved cysteine through the conserved F or W.

>TRBV7-2|TRBJ2-2
CASSRGTTGELFF
>TRBV29-1|TRBJ1-1
CSVSVGTGRTEAFF
>TRBV28|TRBJ2-1
CASSSPTGYNEQFF
>TRBV6-1|TRBJ1-1
CASRPTGGGTEAFF
>TRBV9|TRBJ1-3
CASSVGLSGNTIYF
>TRBV9|TRBJ2-3
CASSLGTGVSGTDTQYF
>TRBV20-1|TRBJ2-7
CSAFRLAGSYEQYF
>TRBV7-3|TRBJ2-3
CASSGTGHNTDTQYF
>TRBV7-9|TRBJ1-5
CASSLGRGSQHF
>TRBV7-2|TRBJ1-5
CASSFNTGPSGNQPQHF
>TRBV3-1|TRBJ1-1
CASSQAGQGNTEAFF
>TRBV28|TRBJ2-5
CATRQGARGETQYF
>TRBV6-1|TRBJ2-1
CASSPSGTRGGYNEQFF
>TRBV5-1|TRBJ2-1
CASSSSGAGDYNEQFF
>TRBV6-6|TRBJ1-6
CASSYKTSLHF
>TRBV6-2/TRBV6-3|TRBJ1-1
CASSYSIQGTEAFF
>TRBV7-9|TRBJ2-2
CASSLGVHGELFF
>TRBV5-1|TRBJ2-1
CASSRKESGGDEQFF
>TRBV29-1|TRBJ2-5
CSVAPSGSQTQYF
>TRBV29-1|TRBJ2-2
CSVQGLAGELFF
>TRBV9|TRBJ2-7
CASSGGGAGGHYEQYF
>TRBV7-2|TRBJ2-7
CASSRGNSYEQYF
>TRBV5-4|TRBJ1-1
CASSLGSGSNTEAFF
>TRBV5-1|TRBJ1-2
CASSLGQGLEYGYTF
>TRBV27|TRBJ2-2
CASSLFSGSNTGELFF
>TRBV29-1|TRBJ1-2
CSVDPQGYGYTF
>TRBV6-1|TRBJ2-1
CASSEAREPGQGYNEQFF
>TRBV5-1|TRBJ1-4
CASSLEGHNEKLFF
>TRBV18|TRBJ1-1
CASSLKPPGNTEAFF
>TRBV20-1|TRBJ1-2
CSANLQRPETMNYGYTF
>TRBV30|TRBJ2-5
CAWSALGETQYF
>TRBV20-1|TRBJ2-3
CSAIGTSGTDTQYF
>TRBV11-2|TRBJ2-7
CASSLGFPSGRAPYEQYF
>TRBV20-1|TRBJ2-2
CSARNSGGPGTGELFF
>TRBV7-2|TRBJ2-1
CASSSRTGGTNEQFF
>TRBV5-1|TRBJ2-3
CASRLTSGGADTQYF
>TRBV10-3|TRBJ2-5
CAISEWDRVETQYF
>TRBV20-1|TRBJ2-1
CSASGGAKNEQFF
>TRBV5-1|TRBJ1-4
CASSGGTGAQVEKLFF
>TRBV20-1|TRBJ2-2
CSAFRPGTGELFF
>TRBV7-6|TRBJ2-7
CASSLGVLAGDGYEQYF
>TRBV7-9|TRBJ2-1
CASSHRDPAYNEQFF
>TRBV27|TRBJ2-7
CASSPRPSYEQYF
>TRBV9|TRBJ2-2
CASNNRGSTGELFF
>TRBV6-2/TRBV6-3|TRBJ2-7
CACQGGPPYEQYF
>TRBV12-3/TRBV12-4|TRBJ2-4
CASSRDRDAKNIQYF
>TRBV12-3/TRBV12-4|TRBJ1-6
CASRQGQTYNSPLHF
>TRBV12-3/TRBV12-4|TRBJ2-5
CASSLIAEEETQYF
>TRBV29-1|TRBJ2-5
CSVEKHSQETQYF
>TRBV7-2|TRBJ2-7
CASSSQGQGYEQYF
>TRBV4-1|TRBJ2-5
CASSQVGGQETQHF
>TRBV28|TRBJ2-7
CASSLYGQDPYEQYF
>TRBV6-1|TRBJ2-5
CASMDPTATPQYF
>TRBV28|TRBJ2-7
CASKLFGTGGYEQYF
>TRBV30|TRBJ1-3
CAWRSTGLPGNTIYF